A single sample is the source of the 8 T cell receptor beta chains below, sequenced in a study of blood T cell repertoires in COVID-19. The repertoire was sequenced with immunoSEQ multiplex PCR; TCRdb's copy has only in-frame clones and lacks some. The sample yields hundreds of thousands of clones, roughly 90% seen once. The specimen sequenced was peripheral blood. These receptors were collected from a woman aged 50 to 60 with active or convalescent COVID-19.

This clone was observed a single time. The chain links TRBV4-3 to TRBJ2-6; TRBD1 is a possible D gene (6 bases). The ends were cut back, 1 base at V and 4 bases at J, with 17 bases in the middle. CDR1 is LGHNA, CDR2 YSLEER, per germline. The CDR3 is made up of 18 amino acids. The CDR3 loop reads CASSQVDHRVWGANVLTF. CDR3 DNA sequence: TGCGCCAGCAGCCAAGTCGACCACAGGGTATGGGGGGCCAACGTCCTGACTTTC.

The gene calls are TRBV24-1 and TRBJ1-4, with D possibly matching TRBD1 (6 bases). Trimming removed 0 bases at V and 7 bases at J, with 14 bases between. The germline CDR1 and CDR2 sequences are KGHDR and SFDVKD. The CDR3 is 16 amino acids. This CDR3 is CATSDLTTGEGEKLFF. The CDR3 DNA sequence: TGTGCCACCAGTGATTTGACGACAGGAGAGGGTGAAAAACTGTTTTTT.

The genes are TRBV5-1 and TRBJ2-7; D is unresolved. Germline V gene data show CDR1 as SGHRS and CDR2 as YFSETQ. The CDR3 sequence is 15 residues long. V lost 1 base to trimming and J lost 2 bases, with 13 bases between them. In DNA, the CDR3 is TGCGCCAGCAGCTTGTCGGCGGCTTCGACCTACGAGCAGTACTTC. Translating gives CASSLSAASTYEQYF.

The chain links TRBV4-1 to TRBJ2-2, with 7 bases lining up with TRBD1. CDR1 is MGHRA, CDR2 YSYEKL, per germline. The CDR3 is made up of 16 amino acids. V gave up 2 bases and J gave up 1 base; unmatched junction bases: 4. This CDR3 reads CASSQLRGRNTGELFF. DNA of the CDR3: TGCGCCAGCAGCCAATTAAGGGGGCGGAACACCGGGGAGCTGTTTTTT.

CDR3 sequence: CASSLANAGHAFF. The CDR3 DNA sequence: TGTGCCAGCAGCTTAGCGAACGCAGGGCATGCTTTCTTT. The V call is TRBV7-2, the J call TRBJ1-1; D might be TRBD1 (5 bases). Germline values: CDR1 SGHTA, CDR2 FQGNSA. Trimming left V 0 bases short and J 11 bases short, with 13 bases between. The CDR3 covers 13 residues.

J is TRBJ2-3 and V is TRBV2, with a weak D call TRBD2 (6 bases). The V gene's germline CDR1 is SNHLY and CDR2 FYNNEI. This CDR3 comprises 13 residues. V shed 8 bases and J shed 2 bases, with 11 bases lying between them. CDR3 coding DNA: TGTGCCAGCGTGTGGGGGGTCACAGATACGCAGTATTTT. It yields the protein CASVWGVTDTQYF. The complete variable domain, with remaining parts taken from reference TRBV2 and TRBJ2-3, reads EPEVTQTPSHQVTQMGQEVILRCVPISNHLYFYWYRQILGQKVEFLVSFYNNEISEKSEIFDDQFSVERPDGSNFTLKIRSTKLEDSAMYFCASVWGVTDTQYFGPGTRLTVL.

The sample holds one count of this clone. This rearrangement joins TRBV6-2 or TRBV6-3 to TRBJ1-3; D is possibly TRBD1 (5 bases). The germline gives CDR1 MNHEY, CDR2 SVGEGT. Trimming took off 7 bases at V and 4 bases at J, with 20 bases between the two ends. The CDR3 length is 16 residues. This CDR3 is CASNPATASGGNTIYF. CDR3 nucleotide sequence: TGTGCCAGCAACCCGGCGACAGCCTCTGGCGGAAACACCATATATTTT.

The genes are TRBV9 and TRBJ2-1; 8 bases match TRBD1. The CDR3 is 14 amino acids. Per germline, CDR1 SGDLS and CDR2 YYNGEE. With V trimmed by 0 bases and J by 9 bases, 5 bases remained unmatched. Written as DNA, the CDR3 is TGTGCCAGCAGCGTAGGAGGACAGGGAGTTGAGCAGTTCTTC. Encoded protein: CASSVGGQGVEQFF.